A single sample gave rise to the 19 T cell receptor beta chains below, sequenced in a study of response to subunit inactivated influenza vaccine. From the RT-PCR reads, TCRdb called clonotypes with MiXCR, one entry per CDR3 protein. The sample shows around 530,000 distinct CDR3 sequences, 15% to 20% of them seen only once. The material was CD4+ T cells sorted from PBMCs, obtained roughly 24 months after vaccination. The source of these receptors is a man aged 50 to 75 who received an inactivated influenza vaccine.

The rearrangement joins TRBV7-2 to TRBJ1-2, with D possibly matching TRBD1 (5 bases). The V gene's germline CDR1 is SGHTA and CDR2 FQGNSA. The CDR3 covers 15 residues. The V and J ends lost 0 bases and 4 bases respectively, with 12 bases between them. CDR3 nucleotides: TGTGCCAGCAGCTTAGCGCCAGGGCGAAGCTATGGCTACACCTTC. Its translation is CASSLAPGRSYGYTF.

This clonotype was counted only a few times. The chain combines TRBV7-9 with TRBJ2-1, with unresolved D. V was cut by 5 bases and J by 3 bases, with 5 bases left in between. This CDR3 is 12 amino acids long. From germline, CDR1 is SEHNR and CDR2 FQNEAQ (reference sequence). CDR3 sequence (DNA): TGTGCCAGCAGCAAACTCTACAATGAGCAGTTCTTC. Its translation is CASSKLYNEQFF.

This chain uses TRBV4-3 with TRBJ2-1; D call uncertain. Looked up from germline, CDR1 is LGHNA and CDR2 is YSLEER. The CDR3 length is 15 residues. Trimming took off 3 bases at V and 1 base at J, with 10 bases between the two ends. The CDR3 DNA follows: TGCGCCAGCAGCCAGTCCCCTGATTCCTACAATGAGCAGTTCTTC. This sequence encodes CASSQSPDSYNEQFF.

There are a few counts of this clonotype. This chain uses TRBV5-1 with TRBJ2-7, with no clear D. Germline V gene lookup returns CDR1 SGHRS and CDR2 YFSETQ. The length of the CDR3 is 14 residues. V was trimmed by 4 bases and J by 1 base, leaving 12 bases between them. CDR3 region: CASSPAWSSYEQYF. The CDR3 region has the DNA TGCGCCAGCAGCCCTGCCTGGAGTTCCTACGAGCAGTACTTC.

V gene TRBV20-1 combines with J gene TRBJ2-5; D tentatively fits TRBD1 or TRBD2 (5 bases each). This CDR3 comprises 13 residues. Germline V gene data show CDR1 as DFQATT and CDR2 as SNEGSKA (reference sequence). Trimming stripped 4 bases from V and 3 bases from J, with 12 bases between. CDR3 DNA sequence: TGCAGTGCTATTGAGGGGCGAGAAGAGACCCAGTACTTC. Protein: CSAIEGREETQYF.

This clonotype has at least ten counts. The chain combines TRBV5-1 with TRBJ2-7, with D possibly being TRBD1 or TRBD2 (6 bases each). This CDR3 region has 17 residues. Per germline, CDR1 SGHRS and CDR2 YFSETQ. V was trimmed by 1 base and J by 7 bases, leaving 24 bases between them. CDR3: CASSLSPGAPDLAEQYF. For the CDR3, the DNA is TGCGCCAGCAGCTTGTCCCCGGGGGCTCCCGACTTGGCGGAGCAGTACTTC.

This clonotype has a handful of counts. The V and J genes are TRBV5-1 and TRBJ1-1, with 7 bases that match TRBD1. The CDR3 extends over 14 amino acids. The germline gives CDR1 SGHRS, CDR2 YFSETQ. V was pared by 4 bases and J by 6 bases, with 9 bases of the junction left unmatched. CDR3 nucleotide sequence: TGCGCCAGCAGCCCGGTCGCAGGGGGTGCTGAAGCTTTCTTT. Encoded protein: CASSPVAGGAEAFF.

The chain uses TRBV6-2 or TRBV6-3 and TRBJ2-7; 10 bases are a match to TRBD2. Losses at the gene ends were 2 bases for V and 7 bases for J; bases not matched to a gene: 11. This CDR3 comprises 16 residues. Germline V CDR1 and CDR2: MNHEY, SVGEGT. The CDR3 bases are TGTGCCAGCAGTTACCCCAGCGGGGGGGCTGGTTGGGAGCAGTACTTC. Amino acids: CASSYPSGGAGWEQYF.

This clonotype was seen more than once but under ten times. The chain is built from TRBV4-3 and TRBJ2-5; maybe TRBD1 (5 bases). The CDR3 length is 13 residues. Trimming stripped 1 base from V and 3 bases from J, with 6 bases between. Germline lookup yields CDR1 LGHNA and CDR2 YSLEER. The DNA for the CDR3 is TGCGCCAGCAGCCAAGCCAGGGAAGAGACCCAGTACTTC. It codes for CASSQAREETQYF.

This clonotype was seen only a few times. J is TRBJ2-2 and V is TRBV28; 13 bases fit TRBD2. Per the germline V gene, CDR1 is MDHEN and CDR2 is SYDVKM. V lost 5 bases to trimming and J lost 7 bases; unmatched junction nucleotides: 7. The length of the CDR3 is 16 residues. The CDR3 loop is CASSQYTSGRDGELFF. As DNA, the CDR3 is TGTGCCAGCAGTCAATATACTAGCGGGAGGGACGGGGAGCTGTTTTTT.

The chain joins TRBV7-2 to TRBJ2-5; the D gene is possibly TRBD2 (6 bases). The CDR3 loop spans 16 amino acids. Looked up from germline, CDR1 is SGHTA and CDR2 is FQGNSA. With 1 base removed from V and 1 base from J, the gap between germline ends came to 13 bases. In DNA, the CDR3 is TGTGCCAGCAGCTTAGTTGCGGGGATCGGCCAAGAGACCCAGTACTTC. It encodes CASSLVAGIGQETQYF. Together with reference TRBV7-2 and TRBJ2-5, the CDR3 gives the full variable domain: GAGVSQSPSNKVTEKGKDVELRCDPISGHTALYWYRQSLGQGLEFLIYFQGNSAPDKSGLPSDRFSAERTGGSVSTLTIQRTQQEDSAVYLCASSLVAGIGQETQYFGPGTRLLVL.

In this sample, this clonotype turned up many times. CDR3 bases: TGCAGTGCTAGAGGGGGGCGCACTGAAGCTTTCTTT. Its protein product is CSARGGRTEAFF. The V and J genes are TRBV20-1 and TRBJ1-1, with D maybe TRBD1 (6 bases). The V gene lost 1 base and the J gene lost 4 bases, with 7 bases spanning the gap. Germline V lookup: CDR1 DFQATT, CDR2 SNEGSKA (reference sequence). This CDR3 has 12 residues.

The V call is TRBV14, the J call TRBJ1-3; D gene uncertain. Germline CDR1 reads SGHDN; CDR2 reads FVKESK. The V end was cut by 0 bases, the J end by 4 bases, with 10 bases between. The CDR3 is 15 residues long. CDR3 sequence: CASSQEPRPGNTIYF. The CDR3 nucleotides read TGTGCCAGCAGCCAAGAGCCCAGGCCAGGAAACACCATATATTTT.

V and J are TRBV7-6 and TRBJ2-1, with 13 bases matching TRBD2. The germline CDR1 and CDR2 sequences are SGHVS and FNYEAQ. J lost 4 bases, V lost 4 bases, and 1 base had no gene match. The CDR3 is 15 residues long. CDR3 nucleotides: TGTGCCAGCAGCTGGACTAGCGGGGGATACAATGAGCAGTTCTTC. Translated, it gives CASSWTSGGYNEQFF.

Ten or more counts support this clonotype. In nucleotides, the CDR3 is TGCGCCAGCAGCACCCAGACCACTGGGGCCGGGGAGCTGTTTTTT. The encoded protein is CASSTQTTGAGELFF. The rearrangement joins TRBV5-1 to TRBJ2-2; no reliable D call. The CDR3 is 15 residues long. With 4 bases removed from V and 6 bases from J, the gap between germline ends came to 16 bases. Germline CDR1 SGHRS, CDR2 YFSETQ.

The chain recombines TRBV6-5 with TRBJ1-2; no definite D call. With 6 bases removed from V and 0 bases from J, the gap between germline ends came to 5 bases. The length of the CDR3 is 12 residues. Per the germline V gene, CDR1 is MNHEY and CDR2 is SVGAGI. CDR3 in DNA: TGTGCCAGCAGGACCTCTAACTATGGCTACACCTTC. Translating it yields CASRTSNYGYTF.

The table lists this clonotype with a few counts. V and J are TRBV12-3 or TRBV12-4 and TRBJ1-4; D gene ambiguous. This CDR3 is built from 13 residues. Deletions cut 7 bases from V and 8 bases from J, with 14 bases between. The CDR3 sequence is CASKGRKGEKLFF. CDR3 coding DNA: TGTGCCAGCAAGGGAAGGAAAGGAGAAAAACTGTTTTTT.

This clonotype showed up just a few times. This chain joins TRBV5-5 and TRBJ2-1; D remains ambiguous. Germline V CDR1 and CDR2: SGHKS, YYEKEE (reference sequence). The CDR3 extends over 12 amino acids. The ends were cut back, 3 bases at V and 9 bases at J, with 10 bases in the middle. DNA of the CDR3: TGTGCCAGCAGCTGGACGGAACCTGAGCAGTTCTTC. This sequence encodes CASSWTEPEQFF.

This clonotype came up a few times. The CDR3 loop is CASSLLGAGNEKLFF. CDR3 in DNA: TGTGCCAGCAGTCTACTGGGGGCGGGCAATGAAAAACTGTTTTTT. The rearrangement joins TRBV11-2 to TRBJ1-4, with D possibly TRBD1 on 6 matching bases. V shed 6 bases and J shed 5 bases, with 16 bases lying between them. The CDR3 runs to 15 residues. The germline V gene has CDR1 SGHAT and CDR2 FQNNGV. The variable domain in full, with the rest retrieved from reference TRBV11-2 and TRBJ1-4, is EAGVAQSPRYKIIEKRQSVAFWCNPISGHATLYWYQQILGQGPKLLIQFQNNGVVDDSQLPKDRFSAERLKGVDSTLKIQPAKLEDSAVYLCASSLLGAGNEKLFFGSGTQLSVL.